This T cell receptor beta chain derives from a study of identical twins (TCRdb year 2016). Broadly, across the study: TCR alpha and beta repertoires from monozygotic twins, unrelated adults of various ages and cord blood were deep-sequenced to test whether fetal clonotypes persist. Replicate twin experiments were performed at different times using different library preparation protocols to rule out contamination.

Only healthy Caucasian donors were included. A few counts support this clonotype. Its antigen is still unknown. It has no much larger one-base neighbor in the sample; base qualities were not kept. Taken from the germline V gene, the CDR1 and CDR2 loops are MNHEY and SVGEGT. The germline V end is reduced by 5 bases and the J end by 6 bases; junction bases left unmatched: 17. Measured from the cysteine to the phenylalanine, the CDR3 is 19 residues long. Solely the CDR3 DNA is kept, with 57 bases framed from the first base. Libraries came from 5' RACE. Sequencing instrument: Illumina HiSeq 2000. A universal primer binding site was added through template switching, and the final cDNA carried a unique molecular identifier so that TCR cDNA molecules could be counted accurately. First-strand cDNA for TCR alpha and beta chains was synthesized from specific primers in the conserved constant-segment region. To control for contamination, every cDNA library carried two barcodes: a SMART-Mk sample barcode plus Illumina barcodes. TruSeq adapter sequences and Illumina sample barcodes were added in two successive PCR steps. The TCR alpha and beta cDNA libraries were sequenced on the Illumina HiSeq platform using custom primers. Concerning the study's data processing: MiGEC processed the raw reads to extract unique molecular identifiers, while MiXCR was used to determine the CDR3 positions. Recombination models were inferred per individual with the repgenHMM and IGoR tools using an EM algorithm. Shared clonotypes were analyzed with the tcR package in R, and sharing was normalized by the product of cloneset sizes. To study raw recombination free of thymic and clonal selection effects, out-of-frame nonproductive sequences were analyzed. TCRdb handled the public reads itself, with Q25 trimming in fastp and clone calling in MiXCR, and kept productive beta chains. One record per CDR3 amino acid sequence lists the most common genes and DNA. V and J calls and clone size were set by TCRdb, not the authors. The sample table lists about 1.7 million distinct CDR3 sequences, about 32% of them with a count of one. Together, the top ten hold under 0.35% of the sample.

Paper-wide results and their limitations: Out-of-frame TCR alpha sharing in monozygotic twins was systematically underestimated by recombination models, whereas sharing between unrelated individuals was in agreement with the recombination models. Excess twin sharing in beta out-of-frame sequences was weaker because fewer shared sequences lowered the signal-to-noise ratio. Invariant T cells such as MAIT and iNKT could partly confound zero-insertion analyses, though diverse VJ usage argued against this for most clonotypes. Because the same donors could not be followed over many years, conclusions were based on cross-sectional statistical analysis. Abundant cord blood beta clonotypes had fewer insertions, young adult naive repertoires showed a similar but weaker trend, and memory repertoires showed no such trend. Compared with coincidental sharing between unrelated individuals, an excess of low generation-probability sequences was observed among out-of-frame TCR alpha sequences shared between twins.

Sequencing was done on a sample of cord blood. The rearrangement combines TRBV6-2 or TRBV6-3 with TRBJ2-1, with 12 bases in between that match TRBD2. The sequence derives from a newborn girl in good health. The CDR3 reads CASSPMTSGSRLGGNEQFF. At the DNA level, the sequence is TGTGCCAGCAGTCCGATGACTAGCGGGAGCAGGTTAGGAGGCAATGAGCAGTTCTTC.